The 10 T cell receptor beta chains reported below all come from one sample, sequenced in a study of neurological immune-mediated disorders. TCRdb recomputed calls from the 5' RACE reads with MiXCR, one row per CDR3 protein. The sample consists of fewer than 30,000 distinct CDR3 sequences, approximately 13% of them appearing once. The specimen was PBMCs. These receptors were obtained from a woman aged 55-69 years with HTLV-1-associated myelopathy (HAM/TSP).

The chain links TRBV9 to TRBJ2-2; perhaps TRBD2 as D (6 bases). V lost 5 bases to trimming and J lost 4 bases, with 24 bases between them. Germline V gene data show CDR1 as SGDLS and CDR2 as YYNGEE. This CDR3 is 18 amino acids long. The CDR3 sequence: CASRDGAGTNTGTGELFF. As DNA, the CDR3 is TGTGCCAGCAGGGATGGAGCGGGTACTAATACGGGCACCGGGGAGCTGTTTTTT.

This clonotype has at least ten counts. V gene TRBV3-1 combines with J gene TRBJ2-1, with 9 bases fitting TRBD2. With V trimmed by 3 bases and J by 3 bases, 3 bases remained unmatched. The CDR3 length is 15 residues. CDR1 and CDR2 (germline): LGHDT, YNNKEL (reference sequence). The CDR3 DNA is TGTGCCAGCAGCCAGGCGGGGGGGGTCTACAATGAGCAGTTCTTC. Protein: CASSQAGGVYNEQFF.

This clonotype is medium-sized. The V and J genes are TRBV7-2 and TRBJ2-3; 10 nucleotides line up with TRBD2. The CDR3 totals 16 residues. V lost 5 bases and J lost 1; bases outside the gene matches: 6. Looked up from germline, CDR1 is SGHTA and CDR2 is FQGNSA. The CDR3 DNA reads as TGTGCCAGCAGCGCCGGAGCGGGGGGGGGCACAGATACGCAGTATTTT. Protein product: CASSAGAGGGTDTQYF.

CDR3 region: CSVEDLAGGTEAFF. The DNA of the CDR3 is TGCAGCGTTGAAGATCTGGCAGGGGGCACTGAAGCTTTCTTT. This chain links TRBV29-1 with TRBJ1-1; 7 bases are a match to TRBD1. The V and J ends lost 0 bases and 4 bases, in that order; junction bases with no gene match: 5. The CDR3 is 14 residues long. CDR1 is SQVTM and CDR2 is ANQGSEA in the germline V gene.

This clonotype was found many times. The rearrangement uses TRBV12-3 or TRBV12-4 and TRBJ1-1; D is ambiguous. This CDR3 is 13 amino acids long. With 2 bases removed from V and 0 bases from J, the gap between germline ends came to 4 bases. This CDR3 reads CASSLNLNTEAFF. The CDR3 bases are TGTGCCAGCAGTTTAAATCTGAACACTGAAGCTTTCTTT.

In this sample, this clonotype turned up many times. In nucleotides, the CDR3 is TGTGCCAGCCTAAGGGAGTGGAACACTGAAGCTTTCTTT. It is translated as CASLREWNTEAFF. J is TRBJ1-1 and V is TRBV6-2 or TRBV6-3; no definite D call. The CDR3 spans 13 residues. CDR1 and CDR2 from the germline V gene are MNHEY and SVGEGT. The V and J ends lost 8 bases and 1 base respectively, with 11 bases between them.

This clonotype was seen ten or more times. The J gene is TRBJ1-2, the V gene TRBV5-1, with TRBD1 matching over 8 bases. The CDR3 contains 14 residues. J lost 3 bases, V lost 2 bases, and 3 bases had no gene match. The V gene's germline CDR1 is SGHRS and CDR2 YFSETQ. The CDR3 coding sequence is TGCGCCAGCAGCTTCCTGACAGGGGACTATGGCTACACCTTC. Its protein product is CASSFLTGDYGYTF.

This clonotype was recorded at least ten times. The J gene is TRBJ2-7, the V gene TRBV12-3 or TRBV12-4, with 9 bases fitting TRBD1. The V and J ends lost 6 bases and 6 bases, in that order; junction bases with no gene match: 6. This CDR3 comprises 13 residues. The CDR3 DNA sequence: TGTGCCAGCAGCCAGGGACAGGGAGGCGAGCAGTACTTC. Its protein is CASSQGQGGEQYF.

The sample holds many counts of this clonotype. V usage is TRBV12-3 or TRBV12-4 and J usage is TRBJ1-6; D might be TRBD1 (6 bases). The V and J ends lost 8 bases and 7 bases respectively, with 15 bases between them. This CDR3 region has 14 residues. The CDR3 sequence is CASGPGGINSPLHF. CDR3 bases: TGTGCCAGCGGTCCGGGGGGCATCAATTCACCCCTCCACTTT.

This clonotype was seen repeatedly, ten times or more. The chain couples TRBV5-5 to TRBJ2-7; 7 bases agree with TRBD2. The junction had 9 bases not matched to a gene; V was cut back by 4 bases and J by 2 bases. From germline, CDR1 is SGHKS and CDR2 YYEKEE (reference sequence). This CDR3 region has 15 residues. The CDR3 DNA follows: TGTGCCAGCAGCGCCAGCGGGGAGGTCCCCTACGAGCAGTACTTC. It specifies CASSASGEVPYEQYF.